The present TCR beta chain was sequenced within a study of shared clonotypes between healthy human individuals. Profiled with immunoSEQ multiplex PCR; TCRdb holds only in-frame clones, not every one. The profile covers about 2.1 million clones, with approximately 94% appearing a single time and roughly 1.8% taken by the ten largest. Terminally differentiated effector memory CD45RA+ cells were excluded from the naive CD8 cells, which were CD45RO-negative and positively selected for CCR7. The V and J ends lost 5 bases and 4 bases, in that order; junction bases with no gene match: 11. Germline V gene lookup returns CDR1 SGHRS and CDR2 YFSETQ. CDR3 size: 18 residues.

Sequenced input: naive CD8+ T cells from PBMCs. The genes are TRBV5-1 and TRBJ2-5, with 16 bases that match TRBD2. This clonotype was obtained from a man between 18 and 35 years old in good health. Some clones in this sample may be carry-over from other donors' samples. The CDR3 DNA is TGCGCCAGCAGAGGGGCCGCGGGACTAGCGGGAGGGGTAGAGACCCAGTACTTC. Protein sequence: CASRGAAGLAGGVETQYF. Full variable domain (missing parts from reference TRBV5-1 and TRBJ2-5): KAGVTQTPRYLIKTRGQQVTLSCSPISGHRSVSWYQQTPGQGLQFLFEYFSETQRNKGNFPGRFSGRQFSNSRSEMNVSTLELGDSALYLCASRGAAGLAGGVETQYFGPGTRLLVL.